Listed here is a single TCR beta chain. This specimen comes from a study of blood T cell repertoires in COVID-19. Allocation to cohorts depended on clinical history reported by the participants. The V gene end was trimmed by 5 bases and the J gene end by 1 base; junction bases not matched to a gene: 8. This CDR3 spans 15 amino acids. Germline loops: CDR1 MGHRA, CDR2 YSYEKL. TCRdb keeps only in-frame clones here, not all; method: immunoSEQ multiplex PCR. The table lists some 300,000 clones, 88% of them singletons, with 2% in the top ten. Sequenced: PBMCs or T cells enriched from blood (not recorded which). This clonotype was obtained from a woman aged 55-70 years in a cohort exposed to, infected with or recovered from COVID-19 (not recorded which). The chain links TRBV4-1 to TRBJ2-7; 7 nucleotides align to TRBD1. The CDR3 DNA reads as TGCGCCAGCAGCTCTAAAATACAGGGGTCCTACGAGCAGTACTTC. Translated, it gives CASSSKIQGSYEQYF.